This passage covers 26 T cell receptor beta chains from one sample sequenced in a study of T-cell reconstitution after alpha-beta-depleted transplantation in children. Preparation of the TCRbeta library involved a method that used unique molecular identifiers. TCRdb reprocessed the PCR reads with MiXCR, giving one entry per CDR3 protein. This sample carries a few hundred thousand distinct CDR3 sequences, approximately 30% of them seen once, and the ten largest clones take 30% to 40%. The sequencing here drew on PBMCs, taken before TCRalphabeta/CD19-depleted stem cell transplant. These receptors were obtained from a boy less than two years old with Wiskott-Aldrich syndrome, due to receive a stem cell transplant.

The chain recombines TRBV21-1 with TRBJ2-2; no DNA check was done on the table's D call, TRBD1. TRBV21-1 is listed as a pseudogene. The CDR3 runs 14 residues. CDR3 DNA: TGTGCCAGTCTACTTCCTCAGGGGGCCGGGGAGCTGTTTTTT. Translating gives CASLLPQGAGELFF.

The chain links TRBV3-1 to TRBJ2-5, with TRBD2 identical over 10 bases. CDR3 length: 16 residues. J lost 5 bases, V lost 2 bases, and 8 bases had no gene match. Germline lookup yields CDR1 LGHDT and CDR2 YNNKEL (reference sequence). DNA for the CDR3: TGTGCCAGCAGCCAAAGGCTAGCGGGAGATCTGGAGACCCAGTACTTC. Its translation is CASSQRLAGDLETQYF.

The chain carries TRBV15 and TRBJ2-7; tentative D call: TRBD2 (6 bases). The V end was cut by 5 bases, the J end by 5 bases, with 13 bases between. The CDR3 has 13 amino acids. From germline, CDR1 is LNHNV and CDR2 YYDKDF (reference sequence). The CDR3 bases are TGTGCCACCAGCCGGGACTTATTTAACGAGCAGTACTTC. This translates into CATSRDLFNEQYF.

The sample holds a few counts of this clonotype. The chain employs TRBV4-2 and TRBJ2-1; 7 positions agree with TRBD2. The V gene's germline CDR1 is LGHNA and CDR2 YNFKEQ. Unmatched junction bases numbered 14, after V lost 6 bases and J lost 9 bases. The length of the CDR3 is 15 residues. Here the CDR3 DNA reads TGTGCCAGCAGATTAAGCGCGGGAGAATCGGGTGAGCAGTTCTTC. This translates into CASRLSAGESGEQFF.

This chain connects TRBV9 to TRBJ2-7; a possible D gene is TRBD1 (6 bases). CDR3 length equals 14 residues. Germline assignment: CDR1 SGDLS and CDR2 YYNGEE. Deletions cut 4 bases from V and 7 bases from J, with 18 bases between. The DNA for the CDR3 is TGTGCCAGCAGCCCCACCGACAGGCTGGGAGAGCAGTACTTC. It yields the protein CASSPTDRLGEQYF.

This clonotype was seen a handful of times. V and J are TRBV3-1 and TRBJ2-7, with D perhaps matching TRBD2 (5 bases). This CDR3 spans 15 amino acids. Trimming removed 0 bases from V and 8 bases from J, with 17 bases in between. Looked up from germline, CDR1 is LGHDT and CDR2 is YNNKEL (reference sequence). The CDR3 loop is CASSQEGCLTNKQYF. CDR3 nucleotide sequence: TGTGCCAGCAGCCAAGAGGGGTGCCTGACTAACAAGCAGTACTTC.

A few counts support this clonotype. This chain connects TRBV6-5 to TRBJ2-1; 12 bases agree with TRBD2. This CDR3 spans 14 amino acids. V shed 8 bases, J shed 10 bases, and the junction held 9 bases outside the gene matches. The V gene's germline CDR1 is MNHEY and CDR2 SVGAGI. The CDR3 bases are TGTGCCAGCGGGAGACTAGCGGGAGTCGGCGAGCAGTTCTTC. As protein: CASGRLAGVGEQFF.

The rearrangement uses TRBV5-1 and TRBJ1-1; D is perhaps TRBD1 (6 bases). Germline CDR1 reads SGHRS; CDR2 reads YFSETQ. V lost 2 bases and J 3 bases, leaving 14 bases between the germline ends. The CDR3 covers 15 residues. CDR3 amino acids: CASSFTGSWDTEAFF. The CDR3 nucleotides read TGCGCCAGCAGCTTTACAGGGTCGTGGGACACTGAAGCTTTCTTT. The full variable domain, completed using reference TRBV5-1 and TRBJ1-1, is KAGVTQTPRYLIKTRGQQVTLSCSPISGHRSVSWYQQTPGQGLQFLFEYFSETQRNKGNFPGRFSGRQFSNSRSEMNVSTLELGDSALYLCASSFTGSWDTEAFFGQGTRLTVV.

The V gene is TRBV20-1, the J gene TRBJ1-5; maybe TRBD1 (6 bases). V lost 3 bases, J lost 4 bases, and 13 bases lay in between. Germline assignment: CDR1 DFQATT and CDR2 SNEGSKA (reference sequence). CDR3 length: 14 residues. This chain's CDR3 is CSARVGGGNQPQHF. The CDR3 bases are TGCAGTGCTAGGGTGGGGGGCGGGAATCAGCCCCAGCATTTT.

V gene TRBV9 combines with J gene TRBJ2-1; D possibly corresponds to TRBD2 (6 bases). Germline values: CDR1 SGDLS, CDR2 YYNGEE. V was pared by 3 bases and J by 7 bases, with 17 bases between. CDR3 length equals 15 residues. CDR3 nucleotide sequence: TGTGCCAGCAGCGCCGGAGCGGGTAGCTTTAATGAGCAGTTCTTC. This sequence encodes CASSAGAGSFNEQFF.

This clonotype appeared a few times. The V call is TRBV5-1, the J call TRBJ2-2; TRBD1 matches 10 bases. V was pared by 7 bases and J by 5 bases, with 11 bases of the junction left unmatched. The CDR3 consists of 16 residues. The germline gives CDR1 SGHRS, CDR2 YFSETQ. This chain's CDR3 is CASHPAGQGITGELFF. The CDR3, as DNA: TGCGCCAGCCACCCAGCGGGACAGGGGATTACCGGGGAGCTGTTTTTT.

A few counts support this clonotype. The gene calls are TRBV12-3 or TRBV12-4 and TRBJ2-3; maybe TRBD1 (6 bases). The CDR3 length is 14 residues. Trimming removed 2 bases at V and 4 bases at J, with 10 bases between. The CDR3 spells CASSLQGNADTQYF. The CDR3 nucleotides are TGTGCCAGCAGTTTACAGGGGAACGCAGATACGCAGTATTTT.

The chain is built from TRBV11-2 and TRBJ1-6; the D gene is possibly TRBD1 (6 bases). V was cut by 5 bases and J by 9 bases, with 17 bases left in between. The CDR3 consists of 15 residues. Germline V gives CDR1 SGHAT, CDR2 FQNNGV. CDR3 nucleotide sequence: TGTGCCAGCAGCCCCGGACTCCTAGGGGGTTCACCCCTCCACTTT. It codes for CASSPGLLGGSPLHF.

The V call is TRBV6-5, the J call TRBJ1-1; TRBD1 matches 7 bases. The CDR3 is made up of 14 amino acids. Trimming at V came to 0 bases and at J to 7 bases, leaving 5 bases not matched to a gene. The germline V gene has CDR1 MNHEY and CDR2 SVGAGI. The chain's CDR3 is CASSYSARGFEAFF. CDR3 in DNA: TGTGCCAGCAGTTACTCGGCCAGGGGGTTTGAAGCTTTCTTT.

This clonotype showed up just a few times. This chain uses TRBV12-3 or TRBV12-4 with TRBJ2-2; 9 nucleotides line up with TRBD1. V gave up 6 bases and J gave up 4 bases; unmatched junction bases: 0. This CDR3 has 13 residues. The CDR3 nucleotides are TGTGCCAGCAGGGACAGGGGCACCGGGGAGCTGTTTTTT. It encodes CASRDRGTGELFF.

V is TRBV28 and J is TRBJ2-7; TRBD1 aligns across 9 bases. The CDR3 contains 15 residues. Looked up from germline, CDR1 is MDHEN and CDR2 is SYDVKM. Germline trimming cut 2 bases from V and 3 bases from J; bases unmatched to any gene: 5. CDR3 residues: CASSLTGDRDYEQYF. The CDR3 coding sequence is TGTGCCAGCAGTTTAACAGGGGACAGGGACTACGAGCAGTACTTC.

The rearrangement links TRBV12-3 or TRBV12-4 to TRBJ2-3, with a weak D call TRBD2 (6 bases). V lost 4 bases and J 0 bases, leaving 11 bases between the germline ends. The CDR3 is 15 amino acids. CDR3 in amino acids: CASSSGEWSTDTQYF. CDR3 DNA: TGTGCCAGCAGTTCGGGGGAGTGGAGCACAGATACGCAGTATTTT.

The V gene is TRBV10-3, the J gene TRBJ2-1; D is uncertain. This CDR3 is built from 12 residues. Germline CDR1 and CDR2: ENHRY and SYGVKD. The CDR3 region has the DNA TGTGCAGTCGAGAGCTCCTACAATGAGCAGTTCTTC. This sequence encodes CAVESSYNEQFF.

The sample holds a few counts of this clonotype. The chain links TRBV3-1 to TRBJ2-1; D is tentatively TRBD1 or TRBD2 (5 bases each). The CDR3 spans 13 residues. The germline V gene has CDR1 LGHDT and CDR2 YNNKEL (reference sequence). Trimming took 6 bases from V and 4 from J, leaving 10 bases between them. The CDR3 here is CASRGDAYNEQFF. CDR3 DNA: TGTGCCAGCAGAGGGGACGCTTACAATGAGCAGTTCTTC.

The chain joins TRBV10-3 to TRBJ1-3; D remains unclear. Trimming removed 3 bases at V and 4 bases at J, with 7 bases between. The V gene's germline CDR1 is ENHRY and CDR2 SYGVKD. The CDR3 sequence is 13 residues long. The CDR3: CAISDAWGNTIYF. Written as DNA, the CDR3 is TGTGCCATCAGTGACGCTTGGGGAAACACCATATATTTT.

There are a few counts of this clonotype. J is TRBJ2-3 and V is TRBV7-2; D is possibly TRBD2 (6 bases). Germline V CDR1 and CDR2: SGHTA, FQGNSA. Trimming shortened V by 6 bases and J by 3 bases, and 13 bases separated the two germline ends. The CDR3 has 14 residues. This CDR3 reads CASSRDSGTDTQYF. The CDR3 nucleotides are TGTGCCAGCAGTAGGGACTCGGGGACAGATACGCAGTATTTT.

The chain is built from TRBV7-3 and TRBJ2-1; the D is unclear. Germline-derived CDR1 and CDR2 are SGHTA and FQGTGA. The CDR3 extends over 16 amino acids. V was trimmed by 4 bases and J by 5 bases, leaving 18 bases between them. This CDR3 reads CASSSDGSVVHNEQFF. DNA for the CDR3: TGTGCCAGCAGCTCTGACGGCTCAGTGGTTCACAATGAGCAGTTCTTC.

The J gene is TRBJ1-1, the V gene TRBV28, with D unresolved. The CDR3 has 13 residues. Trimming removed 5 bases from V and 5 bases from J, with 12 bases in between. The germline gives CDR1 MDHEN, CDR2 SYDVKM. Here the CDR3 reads CASSPHSRTEAFF. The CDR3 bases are TGTGCCAGCAGTCCCCACAGCCGGACTGAAGCTTTCTTT.

CDR3 DNA sequence: TGCGCCAGCTACAGCGGGGGGGGCTCCTACAATGAGCAGTTCTTC. This encodes CASYSGGGSYNEQFF. This chain connects TRBV5-1 to TRBJ2-1; 10 bases fit TRBD2. This CDR3 is 15 amino acids long. With V trimmed by 7 bases and J by 0 bases, 4 bases remained unmatched. CDR1 is SGHRS and CDR2 is YFSETQ in the germline V gene.

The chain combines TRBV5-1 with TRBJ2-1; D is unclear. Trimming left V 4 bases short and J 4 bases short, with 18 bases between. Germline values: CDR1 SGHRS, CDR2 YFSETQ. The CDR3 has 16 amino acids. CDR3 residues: CASSTAVRTGYNEQFF. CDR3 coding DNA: TGCGCCAGCAGCACAGCTGTGCGGACCGGATACAATGAGCAGTTCTTC.

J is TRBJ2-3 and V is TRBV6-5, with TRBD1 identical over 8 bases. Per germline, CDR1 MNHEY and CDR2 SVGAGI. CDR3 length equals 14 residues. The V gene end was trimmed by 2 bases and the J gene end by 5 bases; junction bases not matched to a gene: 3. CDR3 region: CASSYRTGLDTQYF. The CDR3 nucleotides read TGTGCCAGCAGTTACCGGACAGGGCTAGATACGCAGTATTTT.